This TCR beta chain was sequenced for a study of blood T cell repertoires in COVID-19. Study-wide context: Acute-phase and convalescent COVID-19 samples originated in the United States, Italy and Spain. PBMCs, B-cell-depleted T cells, or T cells were the source of the cDNA or gDNA that made up the material.

Allocation to cohorts depended on clinical history reported by the participants. Recovered Cohort 3 donors showed two negative PCRs, clearance, or symptom resolution. The repertoire was sequenced with immunoSEQ multiplex PCR; TCRdb's copy has only in-frame clones and lacks some. The repertoire holds approximately 250,000 clones, roughly four fifths seen once, with about 15% in the top ten. CDR3 length equals 13 residues. Unmatched junction bases numbered 6, after V lost 4 bases and J lost 8 bases. Germline V gene sequence: CDR1 LNHDA, CDR2 SQIVND (reference sequence). Sequencing used PBMCs or T cells enriched from blood (not recorded which). This TCR was sampled from a man in his forties who had recovered from COVID-19. V is TRBV19 and J is TRBJ1-2; 8 nucleotides agree with TRBD1. The CDR3, as DNA: TGTGCCAGTAGTAGGGACGACAGGGGAGGCTACACCTTC. This gives the protein CASSRDDRGGYTF.